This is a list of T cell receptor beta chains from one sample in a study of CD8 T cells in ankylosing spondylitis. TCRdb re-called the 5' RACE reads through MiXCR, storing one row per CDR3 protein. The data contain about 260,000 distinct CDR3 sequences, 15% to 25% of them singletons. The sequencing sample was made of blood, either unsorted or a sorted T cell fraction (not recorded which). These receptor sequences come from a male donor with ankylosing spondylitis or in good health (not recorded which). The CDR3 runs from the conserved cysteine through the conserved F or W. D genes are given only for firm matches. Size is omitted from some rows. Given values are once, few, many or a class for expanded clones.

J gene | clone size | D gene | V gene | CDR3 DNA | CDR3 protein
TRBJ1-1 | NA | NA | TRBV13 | TGTGCCAGCAGCTTAGGGGCTCAGAACACTGAAGCTTTCTTT | CASSLGAQNTEAFF
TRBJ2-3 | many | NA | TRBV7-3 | TGTGCCAGCAGCTTAAGTGTCTCCTCTCGTGGGCAGTATTTT | CASSLSVSSRGQYF
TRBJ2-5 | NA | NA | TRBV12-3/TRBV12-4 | TGTGCCAGCAGTGCCACAGGGCCCCCGTACTTC | CASSATGPPYF
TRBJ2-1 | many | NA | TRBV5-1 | TGCGCCAGCAGCTTGGGCAACGACAATGAGCAGTTCTTC | CASSLGNDNEQFF
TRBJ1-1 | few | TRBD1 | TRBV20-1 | TGCAGTGCCCAAGGTGTCAGGGGGGGCACTGAAGCTTTCTTT | CSAQGVRGGTEAFF
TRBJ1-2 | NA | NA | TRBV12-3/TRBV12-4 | TGTGCCAGCAGTTTTTGGTCGGTTAACTATGGCTACACCTTC | CASSFWSVNYGYTF
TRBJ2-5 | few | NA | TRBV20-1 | TGCAGTAGTGGACTACAAGAGACCCAGTACTTC | CSSGLQETQYF
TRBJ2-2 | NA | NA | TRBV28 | TGTGCCAGCAGTTTGGTCTCGAACACCGGGGCGCTGTTTTTT | CASSLVSNTGALFF
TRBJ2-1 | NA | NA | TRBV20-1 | TGCAGTGGATCCGGGGTCCCCTACAATGAGCAGTTCTTC | CSGSGVPYNEQFF
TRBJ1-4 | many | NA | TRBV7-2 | TGTGCCAGCAGCTCACAGGGCATTAATGAAAAACTGTTTTTT | CASSSQGINEKLFF
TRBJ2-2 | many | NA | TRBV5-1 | TGCGCCAGCAGCTTGATGAGGGGAACCGGGGAGCTGTTTTTT | CASSLMRGTGELFF
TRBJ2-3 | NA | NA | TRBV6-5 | TGTGCCAGCAGTTACTCCCTCAGCACAGATACGCAGTATTTT | CASSYSLSTDTQYF
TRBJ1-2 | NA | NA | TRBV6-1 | TGTGCCAGCAGTGTCTCAGTTATAGGTGGTAACTATGGCTACACCTTC | CASSVSVIGGNYGYTF
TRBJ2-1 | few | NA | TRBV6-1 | TGTGCCAGCAGTGAACGTCTCCCGCAGGCCTACAATGAGCAGTTCTTC | CASSERLPQAYNEQFF
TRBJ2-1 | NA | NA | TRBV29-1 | TGCAGCGTTGAGAGGTCAGTCTATGAGCAGTTCTTC | CSVERSVYEQFF
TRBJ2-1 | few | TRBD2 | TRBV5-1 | TGCGCCAGCAGCTTGCGGCCTTGGGGACTAGCGGGAGCCTACAATGAGCAGTTCTTC | CASSLRPWGLAGAYNEQFF
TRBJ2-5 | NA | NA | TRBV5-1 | TGCGCCAGCAGCTTGGAAGTTTCAGAGACCCAGTACTTC | CASSLEVSETQYF
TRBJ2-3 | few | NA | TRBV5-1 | TGCGCCAGCAGCGAGCGAAGCCCGACAGATACGCAGTATTTT | CASSERSPTDTQYF
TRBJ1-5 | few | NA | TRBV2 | TGTGCCAGCAAGGGGGGGGGCTACGGCAATCAGCCCCAGCATTTT | CASKGGGYGNQPQHF
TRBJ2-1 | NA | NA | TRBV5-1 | TGCGCCAGCAGCTCTCGGACGAATGAGCAGTTCTTC | CASSSRTNEQFF
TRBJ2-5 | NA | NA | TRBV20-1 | TGCAGTGCTAGAGAATCGACAGTAAAAGAGACCCAGTACTTC | CSARESTVKETQYF
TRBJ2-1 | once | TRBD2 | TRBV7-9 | TGTGCCAGCAGGGAAGGACTAGCGGACTACAATGAGCAGTTCTTC | CASREGLADYNEQFF
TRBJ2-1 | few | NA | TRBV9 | TGTGCCAGCGCCAAAAGCGGGACAAACTACAATGAGCAGTTCTTC | CASAKSGTNYNEQFF
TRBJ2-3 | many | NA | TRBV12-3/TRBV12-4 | TGTGCCAGCAGTTTACAGGGTTCACATACGCAGTATTTT | CASSLQGSHTQYF
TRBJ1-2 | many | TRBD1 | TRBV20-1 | TGCAGTGCTAGAGACCGGGACAGGGGGCTTTCTTACACCTTC | CSARDRDRGLSYTF
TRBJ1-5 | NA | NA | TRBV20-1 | TGCAGTGCAGGGGGGGCGGTTAGCAATCAGCCCCAGCATTTT | CSAGGAVSNQPQHF
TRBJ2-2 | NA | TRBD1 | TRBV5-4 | TGTGCCAGCAGGCCGACAGGGGCCAACACCGGGGAGCTGTTTTTT | CASRPTGANTGELFF
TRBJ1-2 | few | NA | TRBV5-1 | TGCGCCAGCAGCTTTGGACCAGGGAATGGCTACACCTTC | CASSFGPGNGYTF
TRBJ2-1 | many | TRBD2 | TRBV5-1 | TGCGCCAGCAGCGGCGGGACTAACAATGAGCAGTTCTTC | CASSGGTNNEQFF
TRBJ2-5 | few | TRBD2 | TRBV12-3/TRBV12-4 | TGTGCCAGCAAACTAGCGGGGGGGCCCCAAGAGACCCAGTACTTC | CASKLAGGPQETQYF
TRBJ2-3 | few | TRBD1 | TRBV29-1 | TGCAGCGTTACCGACAGGGGGGGTAGCACAGATACGCAGTATTTT | CSVTDRGGSTDTQYF
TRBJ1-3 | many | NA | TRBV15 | TGTGCCACCGGGTCGGGGCTATCAGACACCATATATTTT | CATGSGLSDTIYF
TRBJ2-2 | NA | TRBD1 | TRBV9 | TGTGCCAGCAGCTGGGGGTCAGGGGGAACCGGGGAGCTGTTTTTT | CASSWGSGGTGELFF
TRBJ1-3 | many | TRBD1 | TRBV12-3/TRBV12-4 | TGTGCCAGCAGGCTACAGGGGGCGTTTGGAAACACCATATATTTT | CASRLQGAFGNTIYF
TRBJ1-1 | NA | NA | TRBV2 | TGTGCCAGCAGTGACATACAGATGAACACTGAAGCTTTCTTT | CASSDIQMNTEAFF
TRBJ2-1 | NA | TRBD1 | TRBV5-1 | TGCGCCAGCAGCTCCTCCGGGACAGGGGATGAGCAGCTCTTC | CASSSSGTGDEQLF
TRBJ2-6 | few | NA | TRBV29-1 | TGCAGCGTTTTGCGGGACAGCTCTGGGGCCAACGTCCTGACTTTC | CSVLRDSSGANVLTF
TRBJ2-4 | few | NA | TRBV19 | TGTGCCAGTAGTATCTCGGGGGCCGGAAACATTCAGTACTTC | CASSISGAGNIQYF
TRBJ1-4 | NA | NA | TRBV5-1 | TGCGCCAGCAGGACTTCCGGGAAGATTAATGAAAAACTGTTTTTT | CASRTSGKINEKLFF
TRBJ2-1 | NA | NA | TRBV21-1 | TGTGCCAGCGCGCGGACAGGAGGGACTAGCGGGAGGGCCGGGGTCTTC | CASARTGGTSGRAGVF
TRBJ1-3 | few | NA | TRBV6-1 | TGTGCCAGCGTCGGACCGCACTCTGGAAACACCATATATTTT | CASVGPHSGNTIYF
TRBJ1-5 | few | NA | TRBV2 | TGTGCCAGCAGTGAACTGGCAGGGGTACGACAGCCCCAGCATTTT | CASSELAGVRQPQHF